The following is a T cell receptor beta chain sequence with its context. Its antigen is currently unknown. The data belong to a study of shared clonotypes between healthy human individuals. The study, taken as a whole, reports: Generally, naive subsets (rather than memory subsets) showed larger estimated richness.

CDR3 length: 14 residues. V was clipped by 7 bases and J by 0 bases, with 9 bases between them. The germline CDR1 and CDR2 sequences are MNHNS and SASEGT. The authors divided CD4+ cells into CD45RA+ naive and CD45RA-negative memory subsets. For every subset, genomic DNA was evenly distributed across several immunoSEQ plates. The table came from immunoSEQ multiplex PCR; TCRdb's copy has only in-frame clones and leaves some out. The table includes more than 2,000,000 clones, roughly nine tenths detected once. The clonotype was recovered from a man aged 18 to 30 in good health. Sequenced input: naive CD4+ T cells sorted from blood. Regarding subset: CD45RA+ positively selected. The chain combines TRBV6-1 with TRBJ2-2, with no clear D. CDR3 nucleotides: TGTGCCAGCACAGCATCATCGAACACCGGGGAGCTGTTTTTT. It codes for CASTASSNTGELFF.